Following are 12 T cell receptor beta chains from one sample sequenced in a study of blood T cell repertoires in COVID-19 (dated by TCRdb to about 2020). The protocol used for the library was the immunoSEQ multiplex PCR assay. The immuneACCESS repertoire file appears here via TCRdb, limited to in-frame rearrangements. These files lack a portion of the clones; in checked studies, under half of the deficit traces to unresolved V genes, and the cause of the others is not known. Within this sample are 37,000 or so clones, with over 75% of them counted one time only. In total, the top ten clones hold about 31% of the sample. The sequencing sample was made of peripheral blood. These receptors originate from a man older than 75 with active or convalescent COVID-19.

CDR3 in amino acids: CASSEKLAGANEQFF. The CDR3 region has the DNA TGTGCCAGCAGTGAGAAACTAGCGGGGGCAAATGAGCAGTTCTTC. This sequence joins TRBV6-4 and TRBJ2-1; TRBD2 aligns across 11 bases. Germline V gene data show CDR1 as MRHNA and CDR2 as SNTAGT. V was clipped by 3 bases and J by 7 bases; unmatched bases: 5. This CDR3 comprises 15 residues.

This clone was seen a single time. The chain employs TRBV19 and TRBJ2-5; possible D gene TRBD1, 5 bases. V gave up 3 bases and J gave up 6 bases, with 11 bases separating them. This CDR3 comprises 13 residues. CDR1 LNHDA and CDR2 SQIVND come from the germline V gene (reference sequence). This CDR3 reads CASSIQGRQTQYF. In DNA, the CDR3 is TGTGCCAGTAGTATTCAGGGAAGGCAGACCCAGTACTTC. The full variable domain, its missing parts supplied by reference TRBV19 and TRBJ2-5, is DGGITQSPKYLFRKEGQNVTLSCEQNLNHDAMYWYRQDPGQGLRLIYYSQIVNDFQKGDIAEGYSVSREKKESFPLTVTSAQKNPTAFYLCASSIQGRQTQYFGPGTRLLVL.

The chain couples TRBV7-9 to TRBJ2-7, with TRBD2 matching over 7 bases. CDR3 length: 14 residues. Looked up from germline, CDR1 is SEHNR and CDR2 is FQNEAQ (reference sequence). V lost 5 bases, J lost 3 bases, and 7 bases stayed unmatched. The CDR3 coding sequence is TGTGCCAGCAGCCCAACAGCGGGGAGCTACGAGCAGTACTTC. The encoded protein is CASSPTAGSYEQYF.

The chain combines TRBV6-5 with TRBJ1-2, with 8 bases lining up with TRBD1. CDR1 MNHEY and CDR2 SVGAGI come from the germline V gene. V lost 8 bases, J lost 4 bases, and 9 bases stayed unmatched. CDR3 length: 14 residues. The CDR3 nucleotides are TGTGCCAGCCGTCAGGGGGCGGATTCCTATGGCTACACCTTC. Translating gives CASRQGADSYGYTF.

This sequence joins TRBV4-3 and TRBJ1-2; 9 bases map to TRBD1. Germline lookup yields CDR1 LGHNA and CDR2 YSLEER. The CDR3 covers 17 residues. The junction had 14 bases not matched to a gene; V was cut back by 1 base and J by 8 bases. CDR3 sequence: CASSQGPEGDRDYGYTF. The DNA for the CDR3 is TGCGCCAGCAGCCAAGGTCCTGAAGGGGACAGGGATTACGGCTACACCTTC.

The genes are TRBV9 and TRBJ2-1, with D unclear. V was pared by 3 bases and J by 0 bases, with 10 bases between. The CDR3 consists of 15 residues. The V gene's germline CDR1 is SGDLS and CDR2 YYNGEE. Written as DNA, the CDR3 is TGTGCCAGCAGCGCGAGACACCTCTCCTACAATGAGCAGTTCTTC. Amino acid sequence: CASSARHLSYNEQFF.

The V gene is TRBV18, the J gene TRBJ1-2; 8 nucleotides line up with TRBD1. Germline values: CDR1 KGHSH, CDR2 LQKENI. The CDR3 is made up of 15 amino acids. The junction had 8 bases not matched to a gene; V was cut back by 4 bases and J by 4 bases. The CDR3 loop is CASSRQGNSLYGYTF. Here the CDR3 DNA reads TGTGCCAGCTCACGACAGGGGAATAGTCTCTATGGCTACACCTTC.

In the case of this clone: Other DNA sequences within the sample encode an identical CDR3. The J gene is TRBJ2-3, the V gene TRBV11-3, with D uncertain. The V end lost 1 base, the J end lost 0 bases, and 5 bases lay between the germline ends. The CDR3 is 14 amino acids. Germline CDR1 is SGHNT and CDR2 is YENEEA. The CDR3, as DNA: TGTGCCAGCAGCTTAGTTACTAGCACAGATACGCAGTATTTT. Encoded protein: CASSLVTSTDTQYF.

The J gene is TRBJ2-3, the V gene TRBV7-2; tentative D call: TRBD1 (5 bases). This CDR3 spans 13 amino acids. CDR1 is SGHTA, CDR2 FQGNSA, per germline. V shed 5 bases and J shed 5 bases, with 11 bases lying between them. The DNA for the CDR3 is TGTGCCAGCAGCGTCCAGGGCGGAGATACGCAGTATTTT. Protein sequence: CASSVQGGDTQYF. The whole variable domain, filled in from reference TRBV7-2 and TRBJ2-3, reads GAGVSQSPSNKVTEKGKDVELRCDPISGHTALYWYRQSLGQGLEFLIYFQGNSAPDKSGLPSDRFSAERTGGSVSTLTIQRTQQEDSAVYLCASSVQGGDTQYFGPGTRLTVL.

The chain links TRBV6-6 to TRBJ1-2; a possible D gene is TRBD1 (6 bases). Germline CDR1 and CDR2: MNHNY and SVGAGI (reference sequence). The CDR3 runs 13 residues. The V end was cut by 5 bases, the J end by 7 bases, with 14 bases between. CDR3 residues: CASSGQWAVGYTF. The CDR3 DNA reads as TGTGCCAGCAGTGGACAGTGGGCGGTTGGCTACACCTTC.

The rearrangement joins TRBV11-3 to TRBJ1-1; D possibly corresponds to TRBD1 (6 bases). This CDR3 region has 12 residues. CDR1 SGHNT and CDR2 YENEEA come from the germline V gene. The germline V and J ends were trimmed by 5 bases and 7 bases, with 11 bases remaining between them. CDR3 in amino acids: CASSRGQLEAFF. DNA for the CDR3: TGTGCCAGCAGCCGCGGACAGCTTGAAGCTTTCTTT. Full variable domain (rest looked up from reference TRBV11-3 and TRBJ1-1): EAGVVQSPRYKIIEKKQPVAFWCNPISGHNTLYWYLQNLGQGPELLIRYENEEAVDDSQLPKDRFSAERLKGVDSTLKIQPAELGDSAVYLCASSRGQLEAFFGQGTRLTVV.

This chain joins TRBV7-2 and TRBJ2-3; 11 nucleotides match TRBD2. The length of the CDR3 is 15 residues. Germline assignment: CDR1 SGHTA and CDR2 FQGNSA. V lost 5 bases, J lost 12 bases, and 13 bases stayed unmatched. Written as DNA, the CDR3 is TGTGCCAGCAGCCCACAAGGGGTGACTAGCGGGACTCAGTATTTT. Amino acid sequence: CASSPQGVTSGTQYF.